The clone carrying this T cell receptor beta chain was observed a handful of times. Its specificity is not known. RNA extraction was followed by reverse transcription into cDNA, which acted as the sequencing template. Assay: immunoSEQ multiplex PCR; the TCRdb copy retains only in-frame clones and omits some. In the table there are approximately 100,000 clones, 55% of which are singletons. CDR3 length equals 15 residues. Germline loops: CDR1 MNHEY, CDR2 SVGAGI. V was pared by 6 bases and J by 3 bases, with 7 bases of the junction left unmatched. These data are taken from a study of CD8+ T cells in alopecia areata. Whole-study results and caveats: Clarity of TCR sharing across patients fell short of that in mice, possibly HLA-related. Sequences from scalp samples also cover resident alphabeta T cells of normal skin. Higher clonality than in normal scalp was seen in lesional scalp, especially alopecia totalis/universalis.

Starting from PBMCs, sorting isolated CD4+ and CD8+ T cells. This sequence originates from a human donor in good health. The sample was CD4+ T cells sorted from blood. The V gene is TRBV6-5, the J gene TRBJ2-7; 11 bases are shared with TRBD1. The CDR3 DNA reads TGTGCCAGCAGGGACAGGGGGCGGCAAATCTACGAGCAGTACTTC. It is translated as CASRDRGRQIYEQYF.